This TCR beta chain emerged from a study of cytomegalovirus exposure and HLA in healthy donors. Overall study findings and caveats: The investigators catalogued some 160 TCR beta chains as cytomegalovirus-associated. Most TCR beta V segments were productive about 90% or about 30% of the time in an earlier analysis.

In regard to this clone: No antigen is known for it.

Both 60 Vbeta primers and 13 Jbeta primers went into the PCR. The protocol was immunoSEQ multiplex PCR, while the TCRdb copy is restricted to in-frame clones and leaves out a portion. The sample has roughly 150,000 clones; over 70% are singletons. Sequenced material: PBMCs. The clonotype originates from a man aged 25 to 40 in good health and CMV-seronegative.

The CDR3 DNA reads TGTGCCAGCAGTATCACAGGGGGCGCGTGGCAGTACTTC. It specifies CASSITGGAWQYF. V usage is TRBV25-1 and J usage is TRBJ2-7, with 9 bases fitting TRBD1. V lost 5 bases, J lost 9 bases, and 8 bases stayed unmatched. Germline CDR1 MGHDK, CDR2 SYGVNS. The CDR3 length is 13 residues.